These 27 T cell receptor beta chains came from one sample sequenced in a study of regulatory T cells in long-lasting Graves disease. TCR beta libraries were built with iRepertoire HTBI primers and Arm-PCR of CDR3 regions. TCRdb reprocessed the multiplex PCR reads with MiXCR, giving one entry per CDR3 protein. Counted here are a few hundred thousand distinct CDR3 sequences, about 15% occurring once; the ten biggest clones make up over 7.5%. Indicated time point: newly diagnosed GD, antithyroid drugs for less than 3 months. TCR sequences were obtained from RNA taken from PBMCs. The data also belong to a second study, concerning T cells in Graves' hyperthyroidism and ophthalmopathy.

Material: peripheral blood mononuclear cells (PBMCs), obtained at new diagnosis, from a patient treated with antithyroid drugs. All receptors come from a middle-aged woman with Graves disease.

In this sample, this clonotype turned up a few times. This chain uses TRBV7-8 with TRBJ2-2, with TRBD2 matching 7 bases. With 1 base clipped from V and 0 bases from J, the junction kept 11 bases outside the gene matches. The CDR3 consists of 19 residues. From germline, CDR1 is SGHVS and CDR2 FQNEAQ. CDR3 loop: CASSLVAGRQRANTGELFF. CDR3 DNA sequence: TGTGCCAGCAGCTTAGTGGCCGGGAGGCAGCGTGCGAACACCGGGGAGCTGTTTTTT.

Remarks on this clonotype: At one end the junction does not follow the germline gene, possibly because of a read error. V is TRBV28 and J is TRBJ1-2; D might be TRBD1 (5 bases). Germline lookup yields CDR1 MDHEN and CDR2 SYDVKM. The CDR3 runs 14 residues. Here the CDR3 DNA reads TGTGCCAGCGGTTTGGTGGGGGGGGGCTATGGCTACACCTTC. Protein: CASGLVGGGYGYTF.

This clonotype appeared a few times. The chain links TRBV6-1 to TRBJ1-3; 8 bases are shared with TRBD1. The CDR3 covers 14 residues. CDR1 is MNHNS, CDR2 SASEGT, per germline. With 6 bases clipped from V and 2 bases from J, the junction kept 3 bases outside the gene matches. The chain's CDR3 is CASRQGVAGNTIYF. DNA for the CDR3: TGTGCCAGCAGACAGGGGGTAGCTGGAAACACCATATATTTT.

The chain uses TRBV6-1 and TRBJ2-2, with 8 bases lining up with TRBD1. Germline V gives CDR1 MNHNS, CDR2 SASEGT. This CDR3 has 13 amino acids. The J segment lost 7 bases and the V segment lost 7 bases, leaving 5 bases of the junction unmatched. The CDR3 spells CASTPGQGGELFF. For the CDR3, the DNA is TGTGCCAGCACCCCTGGACAGGGCGGGGAGCTGTTTTTT.

This clonotype has more than one count but fewer than ten. A single base separates this from a much larger clone, so it may be a read error. Here the CDR3 DNA reads TGTGCCAGCCGACCCCAGACCAGGATTAGGTACAATGAGCAGTTCTTC. It encodes CASRPQTRIRYNEQFF. The chain couples TRBV28 to TRBJ2-1; D gene ambiguous. Germline V gene data show CDR1 as MDHEN and CDR2 as SYDVKM. The CDR3 totals 16 residues. Trimming pared 8 bases from V and 4 bases from J, leaving 21 bases between.

The J gene is TRBJ1-4, the V gene TRBV3-1; D perhaps matches TRBD1 (6 bases). Germline CDR1 LGHDT, CDR2 YNNKEL (reference sequence). V was trimmed by 4 bases and J by 8 bases, leaving 14 bases between them. This CDR3 contains 14 residues. This CDR3 is CASSPNQGMEKLFF. DNA for the CDR3: TGTGCCAGCAGCCCCAATCAGGGGATGGAAAAACTGTTTTTT.

This clonotype was seen repeatedly, ten times or more. The chain joins TRBV27 to TRBJ1-2, with 7 bases matching TRBD1. Germline CDR1 MNHEY, CDR2 SMNVEV (reference sequence). The CDR3 runs to 17 residues. J was trimmed by 0 bases and V by 4 bases; bases with no gene match: 11. The CDR3 loop reads CASSSRGDREANYGYTF. In DNA form, the CDR3 reads TGTGCCAGCAGTTCGCGGGGGGACAGAGAAGCTAACTATGGCTACACCTTC.

This clonotype has a handful of counts. The rearrangement uses TRBV6-5 and TRBJ2-5; D could derive from TRBD1 or TRBD2 (5 bases each). The end of the DNA aligns better with TRBJ2-1, so the J call may be wrong. The CDR3 is made up of 15 amino acids. Germline V gene data show CDR1 as MNHEY and CDR2 as SVGAGI. Here the CDR3 reads CASSYATGTENEQFF. The CDR3 DNA follows: TGTGCCAGCAGTTATGCGACCGGGACGGAAAATGAGCAGTTCTTC.

The chain joins TRBV10-3 to TRBJ2-2; D remains ambiguous. The CDR3 consists of 15 residues. V lost 10 bases to trimming and J lost 0 bases, with 15 bases between them. Germline V gene sequence: CDR1 ENHRY, CDR2 SYGVKD. In DNA form, the CDR3 reads TGTGCCACCAATAACAAGTACCCGAACACCGGGGAGCTGTTTTTT. Translating gives CATNNKYPNTGELFF.

This clonotype was seen a few times. This chain joins TRBV28 and TRBJ2-4, with D possibly matching TRBD2 (6 bases). Trimming pared 3 bases from V and 1 base from J, leaving 13 bases between. The germline gives CDR1 MDHEN, CDR2 SYDVKM. The length of the CDR3 is 16 residues. CDR3 DNA: TGTGCCAGCAGTTTCGCGGGACCCATGGCCAAAAACATTCAGTACTTC. It yields the protein CASSFAGPMAKNIQYF.

This clonotype was seen many times. The chain recombines TRBV2 with TRBJ1-5; no clear D. Germline CDR1 and CDR2: SNHLY and FYNNEI. CDR3 length equals 15 residues. Trimming took off 2 bases at V and 1 base at J, with 9 bases between the two ends. The chain's CDR3 is CASSERVQSNQPQHF. The CDR3 DNA reads TGTGCCAGCAGTGAAAGGGTACAGAGCAATCAGCCCCAGCATTTT.

This clonotype was picked up many times. The chain uses TRBV5-1 and TRBJ1-6; D possibly corresponds to TRBD1 (5 bases). Germline V gives CDR1 SGHRS, CDR2 YFSETQ. This CDR3 is built from 18 residues. Trimming shortened V by 4 bases and J by 8 bases, and 25 bases separated the two germline ends. The CDR3 DNA follows: TGCGCCAGCAGCCCGACCATTTTGGGACTGGGTGAGGATTCACCCCTCCACTTT. As protein: CASSPTILGLGEDSPLHF.

In this sample, this clonotype turned up many times. J is TRBJ1-4 and V is TRBV11-2; D is ambiguous. Trimming pared 4 bases from V and 8 bases from J, leaving 8 bases between. Germline V gives CDR1 SGHAT, CDR2 FQNNGV. This CDR3 region has 12 residues. CDR3 coding DNA: TGTGCCAGCAGCTCTATCTTGGAAAAACTGTTTTTT. Translating it yields CASSSILEKLFF.

The rearrangement links TRBV10-3 to TRBJ2-5; 10 bases fit TRBD1. This CDR3 comprises 14 residues. Germline V gives CDR1 ENHRY, CDR2 SYGVKD. Trimming removed 6 bases from V and 5 bases from J; junction bases left unmatched: 6. For the CDR3, the DNA is TGTGCCATCAGCGACAGGGGGCGCGGGGAGACCCAGTACTTC. Translated, it gives CAISDRGRGETQYF.

This clonotype appeared many times. The gene calls are TRBV5-8 and TRBJ1-2; perhaps TRBD1 as D (6 bases). The CDR3 loop spans 13 amino acids. The ends were cut back, 6 bases at V and 1 base at J, with 10 bases in the middle. Germline V gene data show CDR1 as SGHTS and CDR2 as YDEGEE. The CDR3 protein is CASTLDSNYGYTF. The CDR3 bases are TGTGCCAGCACCCTGGACAGTAACTATGGCTACACCTTC.

This clonotype has ten or more counts. The genes are TRBV12-3 or TRBV12-4 and TRBJ1-4; no clear D. V shed 3 bases and J shed 0 bases, with 11 bases lying between them. There are 16 residues in the CDR3. In DNA form, the CDR3 reads TGTGCCAGCAGTTTCTACTCGATTACAACTAATGAAAAACTGTTTTTT. This sequence encodes CASSFYSITTNEKLFF.

This clonotype has a count of ten or more. The rearrangement links TRBV11-1 to TRBJ1-1; D is possibly TRBD1 (6 bases). Trimming removed 4 bases from V and 0 bases from J, with 15 bases in between. Germline CDR1 reads SGHAT; CDR2 reads FQDESV (reference sequence). The CDR3 runs to 16 residues. In nucleotides, the CDR3 is TGTGCCAGCAGCTCGCCCACACAGGGTATGAACACTGAAGCTTTCTTT. Amino acids: CASSSPTQGMNTEAFF.

This clonotype was counted many times. The chain links TRBV12-3 or TRBV12-4 to TRBJ2-2; 8 nucleotides line up with TRBD2. This CDR3 contains 12 residues. DNA for the CDR3: TGTGCGGCGGGAGGGAACACCGGGGAGCTGTTTTTT. Its translation is CAAGGNTGELFF.

The chain employs TRBV5-1 and TRBJ2-2; 11 bases match TRBD2. The CDR3 sequence is 16 residues long. The J segment lost 3 bases and the V segment lost 4 bases, leaving 5 bases of the junction unmatched. The germline V gene encodes CDR1 SGHRS and CDR2 YFSETQ. The CDR3 DNA reads as TGCGCCAGCAGCCCCATAGCGGGAGGGGACACCGGGGAGCTGTTTTTT. It encodes CASSPIAGGDTGELFF.

Regarding this clonotype: Possible read error: a much larger clone is one base away. This chain uses TRBV7-8 with TRBJ2-7; the match to TRBD1 covers 12 bases. Germline V gene data show CDR1 as SGHVS and CDR2 as FQNEAQ. The CDR3 consists of 14 residues. Written as DNA, the CDR3 is TGTGCCAGCAGCCCCGGGGACAGGGGGCGAGAGCTGTACTTC. It codes for CASSPGDRGRELYF.

Ten or more counts support this clonotype. The chain employs TRBV5-5 and TRBJ2-5; 11 bases are a match to TRBD2. V lost 4 bases, J lost 3 bases, and 8 bases stayed unmatched. The CDR3 runs 16 residues. Germline V lookup: CDR1 SGHKS, CDR2 YYEKEE (reference sequence). The CDR3 region has the DNA TGTGCCAGCAGCATTAGCGGGAGGGTAGTGGAAGAGACCCAGTACTTC. Translating it yields CASSISGRVVEETQYF.

This clonotype occurred many times. The V call is TRBV19, the J call TRBJ1-1; D unresolved. Trimming stripped 1 base from V and 2 bases from J, with 5 bases between. The CDR3 is 13 residues long. Germline assignment: CDR1 LNHDA and CDR2 SQIVND (reference sequence). In DNA, the CDR3 is TGTGCCAGTAGTATAGCAGTTAACACTGAAGCTTTCTTT. It codes for CASSIAVNTEAFF.

Points on this clonotype: A much more abundant neighbour one base away suggests this may be a read error. The chain couples TRBV27 to TRBJ2-1; either TRBD1 or TRBD2 may fit D (5 bases each). CDR3 length equals 15 residues. Per germline, CDR1 MNHEY and CDR2 SMNVEV (reference sequence). The CDR3 loop is CASSFDWDPGNEQLF. In DNA form, the CDR3 reads TGTGCCAGCAGTTTCGATTGGGACCCGGGAAATGAGCAGCTCTTC.

This clonotype was counted ten times or more. V and J are TRBV2 and TRBJ2-3, with D possibly being TRBD2 (5 bases). Germline CDR1 and CDR2: SNHLY and FYNNEI. CDR3 length equals 15 residues. V lost 0 bases and J lost 2, with 9 bases in between. CDR3 amino acids: CASSEAGEPTDTQYF. DNA for the CDR3: TGTGCCAGCAGTGAAGCCGGGGAGCCCACAGATACGCAGTATTTT.

The table lists this clonotype with a few counts. The chain recombines TRBV20-1 with TRBJ2-7; 11 bases map to TRBD2. Losses at the gene ends were 6 bases for V and 2 bases for J; bases not matched to a gene: 12. The CDR3 consists of 16 residues. CDR1 is DFQATT and CDR2 is SNEGSKA in the germline V gene (reference sequence). CDR3 nucleotides: TGCAGTGCAGACGCTTTGGTAGCGGGAGGGACCTACGAGCAGTACTTC. Translation: CSADALVAGGTYEQYF.

The chain uses TRBV14 and TRBJ2-5; D remains ambiguous. Trimming stripped 1 base from V and 5 bases from J, with 8 bases between. CDR1 and CDR2 from the germline V gene are SGHDN and FVKESK. This CDR3 is built from 13 residues. The CDR3, as DNA: TGTGCCAGCAGCCAAGCCTTACATGAGACCCAGTACTTC. Translating gives CASSQALHETQYF.

This clonotype occurred a few times. The DNA for the CDR3 is TGTGCCAGCAGCTTAGTTTCCAGTTCCAATGAGCAGTTCTTC. Amino acid sequence: CASSLVSSSNEQFF. The chain has TRBV11-2 and TRBJ2-1, with D hard to call. CDR1 is SGHAT and CDR2 is FQNNGV in the germline V gene. The CDR3 length is 14 residues. V was shortened by 1 base and J by 6 bases, with 10 bases between the two germline ends.